This T cell receptor (beta chain) stems from a study of OX40 agonist ivuxolimab in advanced cancers. Background on the study: Partial responses occurred in three patients (one hepatocellular carcinoma, two cutaneous melanoma).

Repertoires were generated with immunoSEQ multiplex PCR, while TCRdb's copy carries only in-frame clones and drops some. The data hold about 96,000 clones, with 90% observed a single time. The CDR3 runs to 17 residues. Germline assignment: CDR1 SGHRS and CDR2 YFSETQ. The junction had 10 bases not matched to a gene; V was cut back by 1 base and J by 7 bases. The sequences come from CD4+ or CD8+ T cells sorted from blood, collected in a trial of the OX40 agonist ivuxolimab. The chain combines TRBV5-1 with TRBJ2-1; 11 bases line up with TRBD2. The TCR sequence derives from an adult with an advanced solid tumor such as melanoma, head and neck, liver or kidney cancer. The CDR3 sequence: CASSLRVLAGDRNEQFF. The CDR3 nucleotides read TGCGCCAGCAGCTTGAGGGTACTAGCGGGAGATAGGAATGAGCAGTTCTTC.